Below, 10 T cell receptor beta chains from the same sample are listed, as sequenced in a study of blood T cell repertoires in COVID-19. The repertoire was sequenced with immunoSEQ multiplex PCR; TCRdb's copy has only in-frame clones and lacks some. The table shows 60,000 to 75,000 clones, with 88% occurring only once. Sample: peripheral blood. The receptor set was obtained from a human donor in a cohort sampled during active COVID-19.

This clone was seen more than once but under ten times. The rearrangement links TRBV3-1 (or the pseudogene TRBV3-2) to TRBJ1-3; D not resolved. The CDR3 is 14 residues long. Per the germline V gene, CDR1 is LGHDT and CDR2 is YNNKEL (reference sequence). The ends were cut back, 1 base at V and 6 bases at J, with 10 bases in the middle. This CDR3 reads CASSQVTGKNTIYF. CDR3 DNA: TGTGCCAGCAGCCAAGTGACGGGGAAAAACACCATATATTTT.

V and J are TRBV18 and TRBJ1-1; D gene uncertain. From germline, CDR1 is KGHSH and CDR2 LQKENI. Trimming removed 6 bases at V and 1 base at J, with 15 bases between. The CDR3 is made up of 15 amino acids. The CDR3 DNA reads as TGTGCCAGCTCCGGAGGCTGGGATTCGAACACTGAAGCTTTCTTT. Translated: CASSGGWDSNTEAFF.

This clone was counted a few times. The V and J genes are TRBV20-1 and TRBJ1-5; D gene ambiguous. The V end was cut by 3 bases, the J end by 4 bases, with 10 bases between. The length of the CDR3 is 13 residues. Germline V gives CDR1 DFQATT, CDR2 SNEGSKA (reference sequence). This CDR3 is CSASSADNQPQHF. The CDR3 DNA reads TGCAGTGCTAGTAGCGCAGATAATCAGCCCCAGCATTTT.

The chain couples TRBV6-5 to TRBJ2-6, with TRBD1 as a possible D gene (6 bases). Per germline, CDR1 MNHEY and CDR2 SVGAGI. There are 15 residues in the CDR3. The ends were cut back, 4 bases at V and 2 bases at J, with 9 bases in the middle. The CDR3 is CASSSDRPGANVLTF. CDR3 coding DNA: TGTGCCAGCAGTTCAGACAGGCCTGGGGCCAACGTCCTGACTTTC.

The V call is TRBV19, the J call TRBJ2-7, with D tentatively TRBD1 (6 bases). The CDR3 loop spans 15 amino acids. V was pared by 3 bases and J by 2 bases, with 14 bases between. Germline lookup yields CDR1 LNHDA and CDR2 SQIVND (reference sequence). The CDR3 DNA is TGTGCCAGTAGTATTCCCCACAGGGAAGCCTACGAGCAGTACTTC. It encodes CASSIPHREAYEQYF.

The chain has TRBV27 and TRBJ2-7; TRBD1 is a possible D gene (6 bases). Germline loops: CDR1 MNHEY, CDR2 SMNVEV (reference sequence). With 2 bases removed from V and 4 bases from J, the gap between germline ends came to 12 bases. The CDR3 sequence is 14 residues long. The CDR3 bases are TGTGCCAGCAGTTTAGCCAGGGGTAGTTACGAGCAGTACTTC. Translating gives CASSLARGSYEQYF.

The V and J genes are TRBV6-2 or TRBV6-3 and TRBJ2-1; the match to TRBD2 covers 10 bases. The CDR3 runs 19 residues. The V and J ends lost 0 bases and 4 bases, in that order; junction bases with no gene match: 12. Germline lookup yields CDR1 MNHEY and CDR2 SVGEGT. The CDR3 DNA is TGTGCCAGCAGTTACTCAAGGGGACTAGCGAGACCTGGGTACAATGAGCAGTTCTTC. This codes for CASSYSRGLARPGYNEQFF.

CDR3 sequence reads: CASSQPTSGRAYEQYF. The DNA for the CDR3 is TGCGCCAGCAGCCAACCTACTAGCGGGAGGGCCTACGAGCAGTACTTC. This rearrangement joins TRBV4-1 to TRBJ2-7, with TRBD2 matching over 13 bases. The trim removed 2 bases at V and 2 bases at J, leaving 3 bases unmatched. This CDR3 is 16 amino acids long. Per the germline V gene, CDR1 is MGHRA and CDR2 is YSYEKL.

V usage is TRBV10-3 and J usage is TRBJ2-7; a weak D match, TRBD1 (5 bases). Trimming took 2 bases from V and 0 from J, leaving 8 bases between them. The germline V gene has CDR1 ENHRY and CDR2 SYGVKD. CDR3 length equals 14 residues. The CDR3 DNA is TGTGCCATCAGTGAGGGGGCCCGCTCCTACGAGCAGTACTTC. Protein product: CAISEGARSYEQYF.

In this sample, this clone turned up once. This chain links TRBV28 with TRBJ2-7, with 10 bases aligning to TRBD2. V lost 5 bases to trimming and J lost 2 bases; unmatched junction nucleotides: 9. Germline loops: CDR1 MDHEN, CDR2 SYDVKM. The CDR3 is 16 residues long. CDR3 residues: CASSHFGLAGAYEQYF. CDR3 sequence (DNA): TGTGCCAGCAGTCACTTCGGCCTAGCGGGAGCCTACGAGCAGTACTTC.